Below, one TCR beta chain is given with its context. The sample comes from a study of blood T cell repertoires in COVID-19. Background on the study: COVID-19 samples, acute and convalescent, were from the United States, Italy and Spain. The analysed material was cDNA or gDNA that came from T cells, B-cell-depleted T cells, or PBMCs.

As originally analysed: The assay estimated nucleated cells by amplifying reference gene primers. TCRdb's copy holds only in-frame clones and misses some; the assay was immunoSEQ multiplex PCR. The V and J calls and clone size are taken from that table; D and trimming were inferred from the DNA. The top ten hold approximately 9% of the sample, which has roughly 250,000 clones, 84% seen once. The receptor was isolated from a human donor in a cohort sampled during active COVID-19. The sample consisted of peripheral blood.

CDR3 coding DNA: TGTGCCAGCAGGACCGGGGGATTGAACACTGAAGCTTTCTTT. Protein: CASRTGGLNTEAFF. The chain recombines TRBV6-5 with TRBJ1-1; tentatively, D is TRBD1 (5 bases). CDR1 MNHEY and CDR2 SVGAGI come from the germline V gene. This CDR3 spans 14 amino acids. V lost 6 bases and J 0 bases, leaving 11 bases between the germline ends.